These T cell receptor beta chains were read from a single sample in a study of cytomegalovirus exposure and HLA in healthy donors. Clones were read by immunoSEQ multiplex PCR, and TCRdb kept only the in-frame ones, dropping some. This table has more than 110,000 clones, roughly four fifths appearing once. Input material: PBMCs. Receptors were obtained from a middle-aged man in good health and CMV-seropositive. The CDR3 runs from the conserved cysteine through the conserved F or W. A D gene is named only where the DNA matches it firmly. Clone size appears in some rows only: once, few, many, or a class for an expanded clone.

.,TRBJ2-2,TRBV5-1,TRBD1,CASSQGQGSPESGELFF,TGCGCCAGCAGCCAGGGACAGGGCTCACCTGAGTCCGGGGAGCTGTTTTTT
.,TRBJ1-2,TRBV14,.,CASSQAQAGRWYGYTF,TGTGCCAGCAGCCAAGCTCAGGCAGGAAGATGGTATGGCTACACCTTC
.,TRBJ2-3,TRBV25-1,.,CASSEYARGEADTQYF,TGTGCCAGCAGTGAATACGCCAGGGGGGAAGCAGATACGCAGTATTTT
.,TRBJ2-7,TRBV19,TRBD2,CASSLTSGSSYEQYF,TGTGCCAGTAGCTTGACTAGCGGAAGCTCCTACGAGCAGTACTTC
few,TRBJ2-1,TRBV5-1,.,CASSPLSLAANEQFF,TGCGCCAGCAGCCCCCTCTCCCTAGCCGCCAATGAGCAGTTCTTC
.,TRBJ2-1,TRBV5-1,TRBD2,CASNWGLGLAEGEQFF,TGCGCCAGCAACTGGGGTCTGGGCCTAGCGGAGGGTGAGCAGTTCTTC
.,TRBJ1-1,TRBV5-1,TRBD1,CASRPGQGAWNTEAFF,TGCGCCAGCAGGCCGGGACAGGGGGCTTGGAACACTGAAGCTTTCTTT
.,TRBJ1-5,TRBV6-6,.,CASSYQQGPYQPQHF,TGTGCCAGCAGTTACCAACAGGGCCCTTATCAGCCCCAGCATTTT
many,TRBJ2-1,TRBV5-6,TRBD1,CASSSDRGNEQFF,TGTGCCAGCAGCTCGGACAGGGGGAATGAGCAGTTCTTC
.,TRBJ2-1,TRBV30,.,CAWSPYNEQFF,TGTGCCTGGAGTCCTTACAATGAGCAGTTCTTC
.,TRBJ2-6,TRBV19,TRBD1,CASSKGQLSGANVLTF,TGTGCCAGTAGTAAGGGACAGCTCTCTGGGGCCAACGTCCTGACTTTC
.,TRBJ2-1,TRBV29-1,.,CSVKTSSYNEQFF,TGCAGCGTTAAAACTTCCTCCTACAATGAGCAGTTCTTC
.,TRBJ2-6,TRBV5-4,.,CASSDSSSGANVLTF,TGTGCCAGCAGCGACAGCAGCTCTGGGGCCAACGTCCTGACTTTC
.,TRBJ1-3,TRBV5-1,.,CASSSGVSGNTIYF,TGCGCCAGCAGCTCGGGGGTCTCTGGAAACACCATATATTTT
.,TRBJ2-7,TRBV30,TRBD2,CAWSIAGYEQYF,TGTGCCTGGAGTATAGCGGGTTACGAGCAGTACTTC
.,TRBJ2-4,TRBV7-9,.,CSSSLKVGGNIQYF,TGTTCCAGCAGCTTAAAAGTCGGTGGAAACATTCAGTACTTC
.,TRBJ1-1,TRBV6-5,.,CASSYRQGGTEAFF,TGTGCCAGCAGTTACAGGCAGGGAGGGACTGAAGCTTTCTTT
.,TRBJ1-3,TRBV9,TRBD1,CASSVDRGVQGRNTIYF,TGTGCCAGCAGCGTAGACAGGGGGGTGCAGGGACGGAACACCATATATTTT
.,TRBJ2-7,TRBV5-1,.,CASSPNVPQGYEQYF,TGCGCCAGCAGCCCAAATGTCCCTCAGGGCTACGAGCAGTACTTC
.,TRBJ2-5,TRBV14,.,CASSQVGVLQTQYF,TGTGCCAGCAGCCAAGTCGGGGTGTTACAGACCCAGTACTTC